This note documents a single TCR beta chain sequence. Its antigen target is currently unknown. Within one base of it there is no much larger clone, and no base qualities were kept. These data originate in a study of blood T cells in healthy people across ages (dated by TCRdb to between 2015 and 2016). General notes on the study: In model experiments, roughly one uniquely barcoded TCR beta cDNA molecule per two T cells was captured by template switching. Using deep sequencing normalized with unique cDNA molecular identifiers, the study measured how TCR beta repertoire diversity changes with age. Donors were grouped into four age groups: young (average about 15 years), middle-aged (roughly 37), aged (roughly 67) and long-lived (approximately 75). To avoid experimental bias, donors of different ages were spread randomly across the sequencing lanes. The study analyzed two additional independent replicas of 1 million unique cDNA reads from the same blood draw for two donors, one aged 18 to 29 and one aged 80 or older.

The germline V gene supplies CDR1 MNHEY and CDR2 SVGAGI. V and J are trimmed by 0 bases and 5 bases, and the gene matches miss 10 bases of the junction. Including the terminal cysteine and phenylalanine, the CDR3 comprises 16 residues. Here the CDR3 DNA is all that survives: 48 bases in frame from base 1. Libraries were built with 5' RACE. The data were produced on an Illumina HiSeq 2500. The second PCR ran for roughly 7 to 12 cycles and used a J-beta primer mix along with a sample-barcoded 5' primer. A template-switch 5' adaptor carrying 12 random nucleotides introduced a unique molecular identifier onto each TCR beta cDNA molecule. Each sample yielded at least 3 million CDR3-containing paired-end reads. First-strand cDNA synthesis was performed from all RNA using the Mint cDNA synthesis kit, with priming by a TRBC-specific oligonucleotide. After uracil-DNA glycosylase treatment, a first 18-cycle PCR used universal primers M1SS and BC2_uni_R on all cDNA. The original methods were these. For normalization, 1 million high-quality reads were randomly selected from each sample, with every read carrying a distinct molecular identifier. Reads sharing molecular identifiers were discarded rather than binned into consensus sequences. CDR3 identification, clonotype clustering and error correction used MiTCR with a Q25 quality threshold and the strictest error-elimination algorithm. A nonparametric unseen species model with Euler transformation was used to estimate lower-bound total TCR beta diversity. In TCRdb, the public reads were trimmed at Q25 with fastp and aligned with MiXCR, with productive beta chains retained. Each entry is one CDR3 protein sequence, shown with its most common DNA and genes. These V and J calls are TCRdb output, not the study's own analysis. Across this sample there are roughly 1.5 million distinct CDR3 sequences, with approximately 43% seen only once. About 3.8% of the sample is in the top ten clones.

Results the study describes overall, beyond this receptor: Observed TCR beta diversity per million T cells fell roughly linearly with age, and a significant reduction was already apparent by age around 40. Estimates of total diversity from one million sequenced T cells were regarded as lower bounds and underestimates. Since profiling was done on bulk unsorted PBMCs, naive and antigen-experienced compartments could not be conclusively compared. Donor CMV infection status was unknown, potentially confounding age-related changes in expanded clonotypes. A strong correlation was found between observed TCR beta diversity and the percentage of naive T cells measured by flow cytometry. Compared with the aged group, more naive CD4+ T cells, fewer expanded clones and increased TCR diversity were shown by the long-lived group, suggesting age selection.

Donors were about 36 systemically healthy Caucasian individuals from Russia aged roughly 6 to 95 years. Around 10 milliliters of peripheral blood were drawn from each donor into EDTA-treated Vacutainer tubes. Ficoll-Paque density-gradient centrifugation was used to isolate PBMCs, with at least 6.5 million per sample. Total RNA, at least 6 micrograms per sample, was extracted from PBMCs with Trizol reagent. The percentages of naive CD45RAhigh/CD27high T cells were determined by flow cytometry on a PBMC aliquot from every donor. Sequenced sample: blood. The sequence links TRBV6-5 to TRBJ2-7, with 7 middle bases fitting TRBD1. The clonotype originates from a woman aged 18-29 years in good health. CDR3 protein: CASSYSYRQGSHEQYF. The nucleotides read TGTGCCAGCAGTTACTCCTATCGACAGGGTTCCCACGAGCAGTACTTC.